Shown below are 20 T cell receptor beta chains from a single sample sequenced in a study of metastatic and nonmetastatic thyroid tumors. TCRdb recomputed clones from the PCR reads via MiXCR. The table records about 34,000 clones, around a sixth of them present only once. No patient received treatment before thyroid surgery. Sequencing input: blood. The origin of the receptors is a female donor with papillary thyroid cancer or a benign thyroid nodule (not recorded which). Some clones in this sample may be carry-over from other donors' samples.

This clone was counted only a few times. This chain connects TRBV6-2 or TRBV6-3 to TRBJ2-7; D is undetermined. The germline V and J ends were trimmed by 6 bases and 4 bases, with 10 bases remaining between them. This CDR3 has 12 amino acids. Germline V gene data show CDR1 as MNHEY and CDR2 as SVGEGT. CDR3 amino acids: CASSQSGYEQYF. The CDR3 nucleotides are TGTGCCAGCAGCCAGTCGGGTTACGAGCAGTACTTC.

The chain joins TRBV20-1 to TRBJ2-1, with TRBD2 as a possible D gene (5 bases). The germline V and J ends were trimmed by 6 bases and 0 bases, with 12 bases remaining between them. Per the germline V gene, CDR1 is DFQATT and CDR2 is SNEGSKA (reference sequence). This CDR3 region has 14 residues. In DNA, the CDR3 is TGCAGTGCCAAGGACTTTAGCTCCTACAATGAGCAGTTCTTC. It encodes CSAKDFSSYNEQFF.

V usage is TRBV12-3 or TRBV12-4 and J usage is TRBJ2-3, with 13 bases fitting TRBD2. The CDR3 consists of 16 residues. J was trimmed by 3 bases and V by 6 bases; bases with no gene match: 6. The DNA of the CDR3 is TGTGCCAGCAGCCGACTAGCGGGAGGAGGGACAGATACGCAGTATTTT. Its translation: CASSRLAGGGTDTQYF.

This clone was observed many times. V gene TRBV6-2 or TRBV6-3 combines with J gene TRBJ1-6, with D unresolved. CDR1 and CDR2 (germline): MNHEY, SVGEGT. CDR3 length: 12 amino acids. V lost 10 bases and J 0 bases, leaving 4 bases between the germline ends. The CDR3 sequence: CAISSYNSPLHF. In DNA form, the CDR3 reads TGTGCCATCAGCTCCTATAATTCACCCCTCCACTTT.

In its sample, this clone was seen many times. The chain uses TRBV12-3 or TRBV12-4 and TRBJ2-1; 10 bases agree with TRBD2. This CDR3 contains 16 residues. With V trimmed by 5 bases and J by 8 bases, 12 bases remained unmatched. As DNA, the CDR3 is TGTGCCAGCAGTGCTGGACTAGCGGAGCCTAAAGATGAGCAGTTCTTC. Amino acids: CASSAGLAEPKDEQFF.

By its share, this clone is medium-sized. This sequence joins TRBV7-2 and TRBJ2-2, with D tentatively TRBD1 or TRBD2 (5 bases each). Germline lookup yields CDR1 SGHTA and CDR2 FQGNSA. CDR3 length: 15 residues. Between the trimmed V and J ends, which lost 1 base and 5 bases, there was a span of 11 bases. CDR3 sequence reads: CASSLVGGVTGELFF. The CDR3, as DNA: TGTGCCAGCAGCTTAGTTGGGGGAGTTACCGGGGAGCTGTTTTTT.

This clone has ten or more counts. This specimen includes other DNA sequences encoding the same CDR3. The rearrangement joins TRBV5-1 to TRBJ2-1; TRBD1 agrees at 7 bases. Trimming removed 4 bases from V and 0 bases from J; junction bases left unmatched: 4. The germline gives CDR1 SGHRS, CDR2 YFSETQ. The CDR3 is 15 residues long. The chain's CDR3 is CASSRQGYSYNEQFF. Here the CDR3 DNA reads TGCGCCAGCAGCAGACAGGGTTACTCCTACAATGAGCAGTTCTTC.

The chain combines TRBV6-1 with TRBJ2-5; maybe TRBD2 (5 bases). V lost 3 bases, J lost 5 bases, and 13 bases lay in between. This CDR3 contains 14 residues. The germline CDR1 and CDR2 sequences are MNHNS and SASEGT. The CDR3 is CASSDRGSSETQYF. CDR3 sequence (DNA): TGTGCCAGCAGTGACCGAGGGTCGAGTGAGACCCAGTACTTC.

This clone was counted at least ten times. Here the CDR3 reads CASSQLQGGELFF. CDR3 in DNA: TGCGCCAGCAGCCAACTACAGGGGGGGGAGCTGTTTTTT. V is TRBV4-3 and J is TRBJ2-2; 7 bases match TRBD1. Germline assignment: CDR1 LGHNA and CDR2 YSLEER. Unmatched junction bases numbered 2, after V lost 2 bases and J lost 8 bases. This CDR3 has 13 amino acids.

The chain carries TRBV11-2 and TRBJ2-7, with 8 bases matching TRBD2. Trimming cost V 5 bases and J 6 bases; bases outside gene matches: 15. The CDR3 extends over 16 amino acids. The germline V gene has CDR1 SGHAT and CDR2 FQNNGV. CDR3 in amino acids: CASSPSGGTRLLEQYF. CDR3 DNA: TGTGCCAGCAGCCCCAGTGGGGGGACTAGGCTTCTCGAGCAGTACTTC.

This clone was recorded many times. The chain is built from TRBV20-1 and TRBJ2-1; weak D call: TRBD2 (6 bases). Germline CDR1 DFQATT, CDR2 SNEGSKA (reference sequence). The CDR3 contains 15 residues. Trimming stripped 6 bases from V and 10 bases from J, with 25 bases between. CDR3 in amino acids: CSADPGLRVHREQFF. The CDR3 region has the DNA TGCAGTGCCGACCCGGGACTTCGGGTTCATCGAGAGCAGTTCTTC.

This clone has a count of ten or more. This sequence joins TRBV7-2 and TRBJ2-1; no reliable D call. The CDR3 length is 16 residues. Trimming removed 3 bases at V and 6 bases at J, with 18 bases between. Germline loops: CDR1 SGHTA, CDR2 FQGNSA. CDR3 coding DNA: TGTGCCAGCAGCTTGGCACTTGGCTCCCCCCCCAATGAGCAGTTCTTC. This gives the protein CASSLALGSPPNEQFF.

This chain links TRBV5-1 with TRBJ2-2; the D is unclear. Trimming shortened V by 4 bases and J by 5 bases, and 9 bases separated the two germline ends. CDR3 length: 13 amino acids. Germline V gene data show CDR1 as SGHRS and CDR2 as YFSETQ. The CDR3 loop reads CASSPSSTGELFF. Here the CDR3 DNA reads TGCGCCAGCAGCCCATCGAGTACCGGGGAGCTGTTTTTT.

This clone was recorded many times. The J gene is TRBJ1-1, the V gene TRBV28, with a tentative D call TRBD1 (5 bases). This CDR3 region has 13 residues. Germline V gives CDR1 MDHEN, CDR2 SYDVKM. Trimming left V 5 bases short and J 6 bases short, with 13 bases between. CDR3 residues: CASSEDGGAEAFF. Here the CDR3 DNA reads TGTGCCAGCAGTGAAGACGGGGGGGCTGAAGCTTTCTTT.

The table lists this clone with many counts. The gene calls are TRBV19 and TRBJ2-3, with 8 bases lining up with TRBD2. V shed 4 bases, J shed 6 bases, and the junction held 12 bases outside the gene matches. CDR1 is LNHDA, CDR2 SQIVND, per germline (reference sequence). CDR3 length: 16 residues. CDR3 sequence reads: CASSTGDFGTRDTQYF. CDR3 DNA: TGTGCCAGTAGTACAGGGGATTTCGGGACTAGGGATACGCAGTATTTT.

The chain employs TRBV18 and TRBJ2-7; 7 nucleotides agree with TRBD2. The CDR3 contains 11 residues. Per the germline V gene, CDR1 is KGHSH and CDR2 is LQKENI. The junction had 1 base not matched to a gene; V was cut back by 4 bases and J by 7 bases. The CDR3 region has the DNA TGTGCCAGCTCACTGGGGGGGGAGCAGTACTTC. Amino acids: CASSLGGEQYF.

This clone has a count of ten or more. The chain links TRBV5-4 to TRBJ2-1, with unresolved D. Germline CDR1 reads SGHNT; CDR2 reads YYREEE (reference sequence). Between the trimmed V and J ends, which lost 0 bases and 5 bases, there was a span of 0 bases. CDR3 size: 11 residues. CDR3 sequence: CASSLDNEQFF. CDR3 DNA sequence: TGTGCCAGCAGCTTGGACAATGAGCAGTTCTTC.

In its sample, this clone was seen many times. In nucleotides, the CDR3 is TGCGCCAGCAGCCCCGCCGGGACCCAAGAGACCCAGTACTTC. It specifies CASSPAGTQETQYF. The chain couples TRBV5-1 to TRBJ2-5; D is perhaps TRBD1 or TRBD2 (5 bases each). V lost 4 bases and J 1 base, leaving 11 bases between the germline ends. This CDR3 spans 14 amino acids. The germline V gene encodes CDR1 SGHRS and CDR2 YFSETQ.

This clone was seen at least ten times. The chain is built from TRBV20-1 and TRBJ2-5, with D unclear. The CDR3 totals 11 residues. Trimming removed 3 bases at V and 6 bases at J, with 8 bases between. Germline CDR1 DFQATT, CDR2 SNEGSKA (reference sequence). The CDR3 protein is CSASQVQTQYF. The CDR3 nucleotides are TGCAGTGCTAGTCAAGTACAGACCCAGTACTTC.

This clone was recorded many times. The V and J genes are TRBV18 and TRBJ1-1; D perhaps matches TRBD1 (6 bases). This CDR3 region has 16 residues. Germline V gene sequence: CDR1 KGHSH, CDR2 LQKENI. The V gene lost 3 bases and the J gene lost 0 bases, with 14 bases spanning the gap. CDR3 bases: TGTGCCAGCTCACCTACTGCGACAGGACTGAACACTGAAGCTTTCTTT. Amino acid sequence: CASSPTATGLNTEAFF.